The 3 T cell receptor beta chains reported below all come from one sample, sequenced in a study of T-cell memory formation after mild COVID-19. TCRdb independently ran MiXCR on the 5' RACE reads; one entry per CDR3 protein. The repertoire holds approximately 400,000 distinct CDR3 sequences, with approximately 25% as singletons. Sample: PBMCs or a T cell subset sorted from them (not recorded which). The receptors derive from an adult woman who had mild COVID-19 (a few samples of this study predate the infection). Cell type and time point are not known.

This clonotype was counted only a few times. The chain combines TRBV14 with TRBJ2-5; D is unresolved. Looked up from germline, CDR1 is SGHDN and CDR2 is FVKESK. The CDR3 loop spans 15 amino acids. The V end was cut by 3 bases, the J end by 6 bases, with 17 bases between. CDR3 nucleotides: TGTGCCAGCAGCCAGCACCGGGCCTCCGGACAGACCCAGTACTTC. Residues: CASSQHRASGQTQYF.

This clonotype occurred a few times. The genes are TRBV2 and TRBJ2-3; TRBD2 matches at 12 bases. Per the germline V gene, CDR1 is SNHLY and CDR2 is FYNNEI. V lost 6 bases to trimming and J lost 1 base; unmatched junction nucleotides: 2. This CDR3 has 15 residues. CDR3 DNA: TGTGCCAGCAGGACTAGCGGGGGACGCACAGATACGCAGTATTTT. Translated: CASRTSGGRTDTQYF.

This clonotype has a handful of counts. For the CDR3, the DNA is TGCAGCGTTGCCAGGGCTTTTCTCAGTACGGACAATGAGCAGTTCTTC. The encoded protein is CSVARAFLSTDNEQFF. This sequence joins TRBV29-1 and TRBJ2-1; D is possibly TRBD1 (5 bases). V was shortened by 4 bases and J by 5 bases, with 21 bases between the two germline ends. This CDR3 region has 16 residues. The germline gives CDR1 SQVTM, CDR2 ANQGSEA.